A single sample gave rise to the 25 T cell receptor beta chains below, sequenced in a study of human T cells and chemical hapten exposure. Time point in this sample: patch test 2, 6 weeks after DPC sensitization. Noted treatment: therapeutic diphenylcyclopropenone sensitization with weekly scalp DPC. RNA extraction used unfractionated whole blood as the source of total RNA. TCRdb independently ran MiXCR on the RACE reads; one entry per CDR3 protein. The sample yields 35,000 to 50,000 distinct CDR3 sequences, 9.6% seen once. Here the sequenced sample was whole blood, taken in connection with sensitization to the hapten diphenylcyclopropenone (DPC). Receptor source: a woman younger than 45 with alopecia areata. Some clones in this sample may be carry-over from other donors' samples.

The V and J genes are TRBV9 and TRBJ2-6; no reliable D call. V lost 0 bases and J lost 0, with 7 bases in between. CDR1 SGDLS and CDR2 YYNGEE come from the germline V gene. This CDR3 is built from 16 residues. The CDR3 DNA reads TGTGCCAGCAGCGTAGGAGGTCGCTCTGGGGCCAACGTCCTGACTTTC. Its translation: CASSVGGRSGANVLTF. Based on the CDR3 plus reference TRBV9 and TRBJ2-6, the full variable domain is DSGVTQTPKHLITATGQRVTLRCSPRSGDLSVYWYQQSLDQGLQFLIQYYNGEERAKGNILERFSAQQFPDLHSELNLSSLELGDSALYFCASSVGGRSGANVLTFGAGSRLTVL.

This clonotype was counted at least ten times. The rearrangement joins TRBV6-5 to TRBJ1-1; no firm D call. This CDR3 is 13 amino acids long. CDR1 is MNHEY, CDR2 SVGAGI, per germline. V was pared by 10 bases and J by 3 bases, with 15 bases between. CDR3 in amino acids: CATQLAGDTEAFF. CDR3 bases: TGTGCCACCCAACTTGCGGGAGACACTGAAGCTTTCTTT.

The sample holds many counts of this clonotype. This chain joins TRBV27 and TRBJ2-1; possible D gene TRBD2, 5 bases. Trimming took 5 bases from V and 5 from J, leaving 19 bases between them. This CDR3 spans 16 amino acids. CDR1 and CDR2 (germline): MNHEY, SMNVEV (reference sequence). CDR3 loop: CASSPGRLRDDNEQFF. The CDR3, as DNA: TGTGCCAGCAGTCCGGGAAGACTCCGAGACGACAATGAGCAGTTCTTC.

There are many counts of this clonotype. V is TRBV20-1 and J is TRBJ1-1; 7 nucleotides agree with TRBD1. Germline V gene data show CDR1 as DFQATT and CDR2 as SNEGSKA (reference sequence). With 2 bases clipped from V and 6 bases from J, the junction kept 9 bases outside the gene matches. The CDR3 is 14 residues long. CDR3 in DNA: TGCAGTGCTAGATCGGACAGGCGCGCGGCTGAAGCTTTCTTT. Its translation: CSARSDRRAAEAFF.

The CDR3 loop is CASSPGTFGTDTQYF. CDR3 coding DNA: TGTGCCAGCAGTCCCGGGACTTTCGGCACAGATACGCAGTATTTT. The chain joins TRBV12-3 or TRBV12-4 to TRBJ2-3; maybe TRBD2 (6 bases). The CDR3 totals 15 residues. V lost 5 bases to trimming and J lost 1 base, with 13 bases between them.

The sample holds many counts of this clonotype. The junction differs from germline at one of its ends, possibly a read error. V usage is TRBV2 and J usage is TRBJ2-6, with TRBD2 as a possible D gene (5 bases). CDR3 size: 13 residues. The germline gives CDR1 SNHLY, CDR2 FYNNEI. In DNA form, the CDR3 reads TGTGCCAGCAGTGAAGTAGTCGGGGTTTCTGGGTCTTTC. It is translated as CASSEVVGVSGSF.

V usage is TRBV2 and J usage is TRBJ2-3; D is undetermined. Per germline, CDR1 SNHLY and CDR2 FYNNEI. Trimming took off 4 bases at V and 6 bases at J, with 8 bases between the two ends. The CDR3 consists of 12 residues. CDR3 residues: CASSGIGDTQYF. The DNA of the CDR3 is TGTGCCAGCAGTGGTATCGGGGATACGCAGTATTTT. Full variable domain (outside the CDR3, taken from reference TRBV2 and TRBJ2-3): EPEVTQTPSHQVTQMGQEVILRCVPISNHLYFYWYRQILGQKVEFLVSFYNNEISEKSEIFDDQFSVERPDGSNFTLKIRSTKLEDSAMYFCASSGIGDTQYFGPGTRLTVL.

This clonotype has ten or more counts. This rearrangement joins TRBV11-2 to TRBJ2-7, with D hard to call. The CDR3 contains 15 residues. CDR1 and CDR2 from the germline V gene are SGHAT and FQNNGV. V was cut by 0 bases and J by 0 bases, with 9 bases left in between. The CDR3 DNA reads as TGTGCCAGCAGCTTAGATCGGTATAGCTCCTACGAGCAGTACTTC. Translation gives CASSLDRYSSYEQYF.

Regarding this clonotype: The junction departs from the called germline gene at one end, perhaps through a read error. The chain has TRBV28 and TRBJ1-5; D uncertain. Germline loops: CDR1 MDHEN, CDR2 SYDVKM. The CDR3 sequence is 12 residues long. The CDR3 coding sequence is TGTGTCAGCAGCGTCGAAAATCAGCCCCAGCATTTT. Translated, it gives CVSSVENQPQHF. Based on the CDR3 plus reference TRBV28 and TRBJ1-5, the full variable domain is DVKVTQSSRYLVKRTGEKVFLECVQDMDHENMFWYRQDPGLGLRLIYFSYDVKMKEKGDIPEGYSVSREKKERFSLILESASTNQTSMYLCVSSVENQPQHFGDGTRLSIL.

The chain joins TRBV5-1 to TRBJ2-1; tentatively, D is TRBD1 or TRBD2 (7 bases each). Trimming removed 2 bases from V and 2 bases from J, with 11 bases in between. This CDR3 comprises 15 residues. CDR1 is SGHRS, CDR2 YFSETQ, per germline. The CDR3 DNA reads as TGCGCCAGCAGCTTCAGCGGGACAGCCTACAATGAGCAGTTCTTC. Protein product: CASSFSGTAYNEQFF.

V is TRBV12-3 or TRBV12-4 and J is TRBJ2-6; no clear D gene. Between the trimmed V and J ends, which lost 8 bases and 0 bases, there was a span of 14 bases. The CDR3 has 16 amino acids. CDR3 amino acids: CASSLLGSSGANVLTF. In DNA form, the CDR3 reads TGTGCCAGCTCACTGCTGGGGTCCTCTGGGGCCAACGTCCTGACTTTC.

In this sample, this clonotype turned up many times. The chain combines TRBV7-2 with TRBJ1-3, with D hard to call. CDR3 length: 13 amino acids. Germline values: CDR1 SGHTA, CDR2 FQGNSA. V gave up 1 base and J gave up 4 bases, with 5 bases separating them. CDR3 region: CASSLEGGNTIYF. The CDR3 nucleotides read TGTGCCAGCAGCTTAGAAGGGGGAAACACCATATATTTT.

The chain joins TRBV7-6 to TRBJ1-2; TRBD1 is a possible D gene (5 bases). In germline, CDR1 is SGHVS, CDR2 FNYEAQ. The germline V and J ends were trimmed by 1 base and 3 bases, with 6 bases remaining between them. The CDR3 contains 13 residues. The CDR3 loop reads CASSLGRDYGYTF. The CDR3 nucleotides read TGTGCCAGCAGCTTAGGCAGGGACTATGGCTACACCTTC.

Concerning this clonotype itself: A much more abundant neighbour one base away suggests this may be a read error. The CDR3 bases are TGTGCCAGCAGCCGATATCTAGAGACCCAGTACTTC. Its translation is CASSRYLETQYF. V and J are TRBV5-6 and TRBJ2-5; D unclear. The CDR3 covers 12 residues. Trimming left V 4 bases short and J 4 bases short, with 8 bases between. From germline, CDR1 is SGHDT and CDR2 YYEEEE.

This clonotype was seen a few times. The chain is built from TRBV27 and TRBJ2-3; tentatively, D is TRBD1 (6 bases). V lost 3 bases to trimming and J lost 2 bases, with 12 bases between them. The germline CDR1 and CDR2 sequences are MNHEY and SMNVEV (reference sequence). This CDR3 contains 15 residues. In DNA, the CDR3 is TGTGCCAGCAGTTTTGGACAGCTCTCCACAGATACGCAGTATTTT. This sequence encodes CASSFGQLSTDTQYF.

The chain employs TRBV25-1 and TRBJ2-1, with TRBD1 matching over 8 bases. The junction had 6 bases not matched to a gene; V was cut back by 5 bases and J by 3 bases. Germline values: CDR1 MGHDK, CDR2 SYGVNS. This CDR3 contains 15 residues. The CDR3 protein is CASSNRDRSYNEQFF. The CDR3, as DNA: TGTGCCAGCAGTAACCGGGACAGGAGCTACAATGAGCAGTTCTTC.

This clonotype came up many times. The CDR3 sequence: CASSIGQRGDTQYF. DNA for the CDR3: TGTGCCAGTAGTATTGGACAGAGAGGAGATACGCAGTATTTT. The V and J genes are TRBV19 and TRBJ2-3, with D possibly being TRBD1 (6 bases). This CDR3 is built from 14 residues. Germline V gene data show CDR1 as LNHDA and CDR2 as SQIVND (reference sequence). The V gene lost 3 bases and the J gene lost 5 bases, with 12 bases spanning the gap.

In nucleotides, the CDR3 is TGCAGTGCTCGTCTTCCCCGTGGCCTCCACTTT. Translated: CSARLPRGLHF. J is TRBJ1-6 and V is TRBV20-1; D remains unclear. Germline V CDR1 and CDR2: DFQATT, SNEGSKA (reference sequence). The CDR3 has 11 amino acids. V was shortened by 5 bases and J by 15 bases, with 14 bases between the two germline ends.

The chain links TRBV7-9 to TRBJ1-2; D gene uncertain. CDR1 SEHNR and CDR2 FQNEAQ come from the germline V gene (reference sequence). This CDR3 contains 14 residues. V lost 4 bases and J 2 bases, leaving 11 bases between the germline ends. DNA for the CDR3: TGTGCCAGCAGCTCGCCAGCGTTAAACTATGGCTACACCTTC. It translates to CASSSPALNYGYTF.

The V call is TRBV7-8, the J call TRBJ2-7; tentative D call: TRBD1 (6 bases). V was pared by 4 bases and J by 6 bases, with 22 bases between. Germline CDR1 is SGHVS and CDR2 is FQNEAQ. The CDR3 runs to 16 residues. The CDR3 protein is CASSSPYTGKISEQYF. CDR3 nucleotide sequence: TGTGCCAGCAGCTCGCCATATACAGGGAAAATCAGCGAGCAGTACTTC.

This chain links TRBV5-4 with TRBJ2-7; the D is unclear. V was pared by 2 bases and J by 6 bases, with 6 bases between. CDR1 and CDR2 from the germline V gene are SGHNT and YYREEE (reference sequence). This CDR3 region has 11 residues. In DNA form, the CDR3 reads TGTGCCAGCAGCTTTGGCGTCGAGCAGTACTTC. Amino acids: CASSFGVEQYF.

The CDR3, as DNA: TGTGCCAGCAGTATGGGGACCCTCTACGAGCAGTACTTC. As protein: CASSMGTLYEQYF. The chain carries TRBV6-5 and TRBJ2-7; D possibly uses TRBD1 or TRBD2 (5 bases each). Germline CDR1 MNHEY, CDR2 SVGAGI. The CDR3 runs 13 residues. Trimming left V 5 bases short and J 3 bases short, with 11 bases between.

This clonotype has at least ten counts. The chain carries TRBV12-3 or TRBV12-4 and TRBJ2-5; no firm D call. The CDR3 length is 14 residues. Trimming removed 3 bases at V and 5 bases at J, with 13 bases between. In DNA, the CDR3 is TGTGCCAGCAGTTTTTTTCAGTTTCGGGAGACCCAGTACTTC. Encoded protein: CASSFFQFRETQYF.

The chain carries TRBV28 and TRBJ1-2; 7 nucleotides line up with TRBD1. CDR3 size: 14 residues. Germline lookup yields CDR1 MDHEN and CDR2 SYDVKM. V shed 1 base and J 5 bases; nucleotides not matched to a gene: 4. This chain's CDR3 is CASSLSGTAYGYTF. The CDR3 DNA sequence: TGTGCCAGCAGTTTATCCGGGACAGCTTATGGCTACACCTTC.

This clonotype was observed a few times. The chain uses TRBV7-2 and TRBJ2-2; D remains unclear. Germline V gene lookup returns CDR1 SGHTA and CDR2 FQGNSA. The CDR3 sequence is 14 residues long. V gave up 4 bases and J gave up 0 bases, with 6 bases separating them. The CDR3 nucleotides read TGTGCCAGCAGCTACGTTTCGAACACCGGGGAGCTGTTTTTT. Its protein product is CASSYVSNTGELFF.